The clone carrying this TCR beta chain was seen ten or more times. Its target is unknown. TCRdb ran MiXCR on the reads and lists one entry per CDR3 protein. The data hold approximately 500,000 distinct CDR3 sequences, with roughly 12% observed a single time. The V segment lost 5 bases and the J segment 2 bases; nucleotides outside the gene matches: 6. Germline loops: CDR1 SGHTA, CDR2 FQGTGA. The CDR3 contains 15 residues. This sample was included in a study of T cell repertoires in cytomegalovirus infection. Across the whole study: Indicated by public TCR beta signatures were CMV infection and matching HLA type.

Whole-study results and caveats: Summed frequency of shared TCR beta families picked out CMV carriers who also had the relevant HLA.

This sequence joins TRBV7-3 and TRBJ2-3, with 8 nucleotides matching TRBD2. Sequences were obtained from PBMCs. The sequence was obtained from a human donor in good health (CMV status not recorded). Some clones in this sample may be carry-over from other donors' samples. The CDR3, as DNA: TGTGCCAGCAGCGCCCGGGGGGGAGTCACAGATACGCAGTATTTT. It specifies CASSARGGVTDTQYF. Supplemented by reference TRBV7-3 and TRBJ2-3, the full variable domain reads GAGVSQTPSNKVTEKGKYVELRCDPISGHTALYWYRQSLGQGPEFLIYFQGTGAADDSGLPNDRFFAVRPEGSVSTLKIQRTERGDSAVYLCASSARGGVTDTQYFGPGTRLTVL.